Each of the 5 T cell receptor beta chains below was sequenced from the same sample in a study of human T cells and chemical hapten exposure. As for time point: patch test 2, 6 weeks after DPC sensitization. Specified treatment: therapeutic diphenylcyclopropenone sensitization with weekly scalp DPC. In TCRdb, the RACE reads were re-called with MiXCR into one record per CDR3 protein. The data show 360,000 or so distinct CDR3 sequences, with roughly 6% seen just once and under 7% held by the top ten. This specimen was whole blood, taken in connection with sensitization to the hapten diphenylcyclopropenone (DPC). The receptors were gathered from a young woman with alopecia areata. Some clones in this sample may be carry-over from other donors' samples.

The rearrangement links TRBV29-1 to TRBJ1-2, with D maybe TRBD1 (5 bases). V lost 5 bases and J lost 0, with 13 bases in between. The length of the CDR3 is 14 residues. Germline V gene lookup returns CDR1 SQVTM and CDR2 ANQGSEA. The chain's CDR3 is CSVSGIPPNYGYTF. Here the CDR3 DNA reads TGCAGCGTTTCAGGGATCCCCCCTAACTATGGCTACACCTTC.

This clonotype was picked up a small number of times. This chain connects TRBV11-2 to TRBJ2-3, with D possibly called TRBD1 or TRBD2 (5 bases each). The CDR3 covers 14 residues. Trimming pared 4 bases from V and 1 base from J, leaving 9 bases between. Germline V gene data show CDR1 as SGHAT and CDR2 as FQNNGV. The CDR3 DNA follows: TGTGCCAGCAGCTCGGGACCAGGCACAGATACGCAGTATTTT. This gives the protein CASSSGPGTDTQYF.

Notes on this clonotype: This could be a read error, since a much larger clone is one nucleotide away. The gene calls are TRBV4-3 and TRBJ2-1; 8 bases line up with TRBD2. Germline V gene data show CDR1 as LGHNA and CDR2 as YSLEER. The V and J ends lost 8 bases and 12 bases, in that order; junction bases with no gene match: 12. The CDR3 has 13 amino acids. The CDR3 sequence is CASGRLVAGRQFF. For the CDR3, the DNA is TGCGCCAGCGGCCGCCTTGTAGCGGGGCGGCAGTTCTTC.

This clonotype was counted at least ten times. The rearrangement joins TRBV7-6 to TRBJ2-3; no firm D call. CDR1 is SGHVS and CDR2 is FNYEAQ in the germline V gene. With 5 bases removed from V and 4 bases from J, the gap between germline ends came to 10 bases. The CDR3 sequence is 13 residues long. CDR3 amino acids: CASSPRVPDTQYF. CDR3 coding DNA: TGTGCCAGCAGCCCTAGGGTCCCAGATACGCAGTATTTT.

This clonotype occurred many times. The CDR3 region is CASSYSKQPQHF. DNA of the CDR3: TGTGCCAGCAGTTACTCGAAGCAGCCCCAGCATTTT. The chain uses TRBV6-2 or TRBV6-3 and TRBJ1-5; no reliable D call. Germline lookup yields CDR1 MNHEY and CDR2 SVGEGT. The germline V and J ends were trimmed by 0 bases and 7 bases, with 4 bases remaining between them. The CDR3 covers 12 residues.